The present TCR beta chain was sequenced within a study of T cell responses to AZD1222 COVID-19 vaccine. Profiled with immunoSEQ multiplex PCR; TCRdb holds only in-frame clones, not every one. The table has about 78,000 clones, approximately 85% seen once. CDR1 and CDR2 from the germline V gene are MNHEY and SMNVEV (reference sequence). J gave up 3 bases and V 3 bases, and 9 bases lay outside the gene matches. There are 16 residues in the CDR3. About this clone: The antigen is unknown.

Overall study findings and caveats: Most donors were white British, females outnumbered males, and clonal diversity was possibly underestimated. Unmutated variant regions are reportedly targeted by nearly half of spike-specific TCRs. With two AZD1222 doses given, Spike-specific TCR breadth and depth both rose.

This receptor was identified in an adult in good health. Material: peripheral blood, obtained on day 0 of MenACWY control vaccination. V gene TRBV27 combines with J gene TRBJ1-2, with 8 nucleotides matching TRBD1. CDR3 amino acids: CASSLKGQGGYYGYTF. The CDR3 coding sequence is TGTGCCAGCAGTTTGAAAGGACAGGGAGGCTACTATGGCTACACCTTC.